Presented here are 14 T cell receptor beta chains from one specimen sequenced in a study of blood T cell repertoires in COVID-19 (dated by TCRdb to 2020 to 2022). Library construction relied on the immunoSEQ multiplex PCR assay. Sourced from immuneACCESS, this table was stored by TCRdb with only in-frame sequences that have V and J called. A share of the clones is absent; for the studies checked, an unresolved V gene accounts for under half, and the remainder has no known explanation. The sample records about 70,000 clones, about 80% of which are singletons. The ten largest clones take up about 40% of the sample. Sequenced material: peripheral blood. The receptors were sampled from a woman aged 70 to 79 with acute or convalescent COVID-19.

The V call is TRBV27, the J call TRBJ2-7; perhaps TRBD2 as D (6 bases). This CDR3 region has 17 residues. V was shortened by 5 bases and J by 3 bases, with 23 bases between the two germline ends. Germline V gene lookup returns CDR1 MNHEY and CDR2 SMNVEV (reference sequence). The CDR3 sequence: CASSPQPPGLRGYEQYF. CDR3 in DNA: TGTGCCAGCAGTCCCCAACCTCCGGGACTTAGAGGCTACGAGCAGTACTTC.

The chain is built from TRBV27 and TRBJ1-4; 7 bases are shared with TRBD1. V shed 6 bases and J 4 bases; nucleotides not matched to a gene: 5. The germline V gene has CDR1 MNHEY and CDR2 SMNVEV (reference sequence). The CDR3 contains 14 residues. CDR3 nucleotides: TGTGCCAGCAGACCGGACAGGCTTAATGAAAAACTGTTTTTT. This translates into CASRPDRLNEKLFF.

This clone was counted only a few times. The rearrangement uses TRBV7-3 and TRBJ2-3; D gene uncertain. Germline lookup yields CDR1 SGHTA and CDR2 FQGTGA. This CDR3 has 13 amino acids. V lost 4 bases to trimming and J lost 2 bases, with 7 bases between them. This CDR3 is CASSSIHTDTQYF. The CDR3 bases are TGTGCCAGCAGCTCAATTCACACAGATACGCAGTATTTT.

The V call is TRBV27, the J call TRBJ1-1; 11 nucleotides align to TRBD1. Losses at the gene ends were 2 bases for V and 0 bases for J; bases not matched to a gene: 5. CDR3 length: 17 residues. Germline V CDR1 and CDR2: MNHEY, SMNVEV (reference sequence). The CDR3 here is CASSLLRTGGLNTEAFF. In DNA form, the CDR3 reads TGTGCCAGCAGTTTACTCCGGACAGGGGGCTTGAACACTGAAGCTTTCTTT.

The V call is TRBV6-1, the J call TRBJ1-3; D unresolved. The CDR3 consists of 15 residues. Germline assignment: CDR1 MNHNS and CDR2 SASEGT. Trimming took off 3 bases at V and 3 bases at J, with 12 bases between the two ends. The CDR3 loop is CASSDPFGGGNTIYF. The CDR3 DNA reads TGTGCCAGCAGTGACCCATTTGGCGGTGGAAACACCATATATTTT.

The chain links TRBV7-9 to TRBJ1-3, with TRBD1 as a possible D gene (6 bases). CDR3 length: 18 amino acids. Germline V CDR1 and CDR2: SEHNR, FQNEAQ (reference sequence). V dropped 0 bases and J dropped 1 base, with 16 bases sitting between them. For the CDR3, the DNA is TGTGCCAGCAGCTTAGCCCAGGGGTTAAGCCGATCTGGAAACACCATATATTTT. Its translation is CASSLAQGLSRSGNTIYF.

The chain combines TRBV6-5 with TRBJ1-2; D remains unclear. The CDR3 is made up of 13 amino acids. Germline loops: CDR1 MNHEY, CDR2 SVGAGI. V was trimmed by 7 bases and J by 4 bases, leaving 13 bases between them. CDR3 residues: CASMSLSGYGYTF. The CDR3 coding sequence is TGTGCCAGCATGAGCCTGTCAGGCTATGGCTACACCTTC.

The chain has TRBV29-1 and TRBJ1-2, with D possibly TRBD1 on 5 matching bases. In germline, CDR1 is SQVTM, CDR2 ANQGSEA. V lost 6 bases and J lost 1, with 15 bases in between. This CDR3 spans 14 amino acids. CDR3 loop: CSVQFGAFNYGYTF. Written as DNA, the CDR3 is TGCAGCGTACAGTTTGGGGCCTTTAACTATGGCTACACCTTC.

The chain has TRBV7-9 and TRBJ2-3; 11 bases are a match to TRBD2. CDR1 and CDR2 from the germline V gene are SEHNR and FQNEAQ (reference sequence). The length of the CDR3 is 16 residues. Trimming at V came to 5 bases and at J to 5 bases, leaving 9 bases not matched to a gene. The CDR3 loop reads CASSRGTSGAEDTQYF. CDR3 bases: TGTGCCAGCAGCCGGGGGACTAGCGGTGCGGAAGATACGCAGTATTTT.

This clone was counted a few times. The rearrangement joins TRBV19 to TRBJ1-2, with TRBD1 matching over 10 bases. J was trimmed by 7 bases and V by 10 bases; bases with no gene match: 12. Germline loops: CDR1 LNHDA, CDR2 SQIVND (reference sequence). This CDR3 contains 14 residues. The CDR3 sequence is CATRWRQGASGYTF. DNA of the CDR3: TGTGCCACCCGGTGGAGACAGGGGGCAAGTGGCTACACCTTC.

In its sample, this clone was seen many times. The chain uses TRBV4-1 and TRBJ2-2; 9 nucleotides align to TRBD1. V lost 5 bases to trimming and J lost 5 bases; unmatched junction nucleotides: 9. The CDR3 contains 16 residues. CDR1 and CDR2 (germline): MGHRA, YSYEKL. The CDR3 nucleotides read TGCGCCAGCAGCGTAAAGGACAGGGGTGGGACCGGGGAGCTGTTTTTT. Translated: CASSVKDRGGTGELFF.

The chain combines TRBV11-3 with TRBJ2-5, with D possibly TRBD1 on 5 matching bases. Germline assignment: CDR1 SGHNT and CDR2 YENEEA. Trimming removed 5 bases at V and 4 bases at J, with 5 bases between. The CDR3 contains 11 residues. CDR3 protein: CASSQGETQYF. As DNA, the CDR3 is TGTGCCAGCAGCCAGGGAGAGACCCAGTACTTC.

The CDR3 loop is CASSQTGAAGTGGYTF. The CDR3 bases are TGTGCCAGTAGTCAGACAGGGGCGGCCGGCACTGGTGGCTACACCTTC. The rearrangement links TRBV19 to TRBJ1-2; 8 bases match TRBD1. Germline assignment: CDR1 LNHDA and CDR2 SQIVND (reference sequence). The V gene end was trimmed by 5 bases and the J gene end by 7 bases; junction bases not matched to a gene: 15. This CDR3 is 16 amino acids long.

DNA for the CDR3: TGTGCCAGCAGTTACGGGGAGGGCCTTGTGAATGAGCAGTTCTTC. Its protein is CASSYGEGLVNEQFF. The rearrangement uses TRBV6-5 and TRBJ2-1; 7 bases align to TRBD2. V gave up 2 bases and J gave up 7 bases; unmatched junction bases: 8. The CDR3 is 15 residues long. CDR1 and CDR2 (germline): MNHEY, SVGAGI.